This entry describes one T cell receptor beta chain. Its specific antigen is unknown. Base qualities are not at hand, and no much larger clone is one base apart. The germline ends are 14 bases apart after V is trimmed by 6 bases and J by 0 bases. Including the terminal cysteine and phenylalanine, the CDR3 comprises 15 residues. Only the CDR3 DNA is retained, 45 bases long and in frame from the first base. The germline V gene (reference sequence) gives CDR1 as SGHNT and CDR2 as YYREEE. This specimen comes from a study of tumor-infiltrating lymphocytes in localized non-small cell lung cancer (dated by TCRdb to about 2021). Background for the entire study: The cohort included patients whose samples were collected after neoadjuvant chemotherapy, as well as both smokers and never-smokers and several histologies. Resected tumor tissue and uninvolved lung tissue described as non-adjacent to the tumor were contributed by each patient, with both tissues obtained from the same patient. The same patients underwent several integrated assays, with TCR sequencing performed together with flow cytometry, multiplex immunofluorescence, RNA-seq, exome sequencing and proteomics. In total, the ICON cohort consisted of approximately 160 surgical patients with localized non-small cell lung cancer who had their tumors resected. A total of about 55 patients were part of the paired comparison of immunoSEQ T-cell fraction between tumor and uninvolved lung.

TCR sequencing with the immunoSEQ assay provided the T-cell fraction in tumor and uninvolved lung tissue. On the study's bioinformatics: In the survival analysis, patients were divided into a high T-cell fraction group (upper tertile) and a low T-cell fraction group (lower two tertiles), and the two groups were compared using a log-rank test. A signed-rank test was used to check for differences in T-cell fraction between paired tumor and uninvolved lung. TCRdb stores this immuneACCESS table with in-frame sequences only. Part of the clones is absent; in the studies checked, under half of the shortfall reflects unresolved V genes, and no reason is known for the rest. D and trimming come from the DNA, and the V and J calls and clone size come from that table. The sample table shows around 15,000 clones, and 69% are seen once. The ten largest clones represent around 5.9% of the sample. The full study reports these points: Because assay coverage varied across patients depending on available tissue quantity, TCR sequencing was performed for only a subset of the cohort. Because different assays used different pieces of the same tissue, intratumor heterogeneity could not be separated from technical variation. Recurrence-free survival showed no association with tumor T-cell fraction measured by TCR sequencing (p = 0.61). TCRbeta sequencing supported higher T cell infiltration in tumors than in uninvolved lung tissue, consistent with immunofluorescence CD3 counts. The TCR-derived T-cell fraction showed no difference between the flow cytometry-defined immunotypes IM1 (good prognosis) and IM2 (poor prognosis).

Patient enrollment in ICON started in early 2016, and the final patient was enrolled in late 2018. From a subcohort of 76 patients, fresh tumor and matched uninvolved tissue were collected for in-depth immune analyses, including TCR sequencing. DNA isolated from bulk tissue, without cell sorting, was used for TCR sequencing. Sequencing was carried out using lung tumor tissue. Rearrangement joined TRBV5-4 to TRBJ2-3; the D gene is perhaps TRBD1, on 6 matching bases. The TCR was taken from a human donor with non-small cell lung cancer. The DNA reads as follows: TGTGCCAGCACCTCAGGGGCCAAAAGCACAGATACGCAGTATTTT. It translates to CASTSGAKSTDTQYF.